The 32 T cell receptor beta chains below were found in one sample sequenced in a study of shared clonotypes between healthy human individuals. Data came from immunoSEQ multiplex PCR; TCRdb stores just in-frame clones and leaves some out. The sample lists some 1.5 million clones, about 98% occurring once. Sequenced material: naive CD4+ T cells sorted from blood. Sample subset: CD45RA+ positively selected. The source is a man under 40 in good health.

CDR3 region: CAISLNTGELFF. The CDR3 DNA reads TGTGCCATCAGCCTAAACACCGGGGAGCTGTTTTTT. The chain recombines TRBV10-3 with TRBJ2-2; no reliable D call. V dropped 6 bases and J dropped 2 bases, with 4 bases sitting between them. In germline, CDR1 is ENHRY, CDR2 SYGVKD. This CDR3 is 12 amino acids long.

This chain links TRBV7-9 with TRBJ2-3; 11 bases map to TRBD2. This CDR3 has 14 amino acids. The germline V gene has CDR1 SEHNR and CDR2 FQNEAQ (reference sequence). The V segment lost 5 bases and the J segment 4 bases; nucleotides outside the gene matches: 2. Here the CDR3 reads CASSQTSGADTQYF. The CDR3, as DNA: TGTGCCAGCAGCCAGACTAGCGGGGCAGATACGCAGTATTTT.

The CDR3 loop reads CASSRPRTGHQPQHF. CDR3 in DNA: TGTGCCAGCAGTAGGCCCCGGACAGGGCATCAGCCCCAGCATTTT. The rearrangement joins TRBV6-6 to TRBJ1-5; TRBD1 matches 8 bases. Trimming at V came to 5 bases and at J to 5 bases, leaving 8 bases not matched to a gene. Per germline, CDR1 MNHNY and CDR2 SVGAGI (reference sequence). The CDR3 extends over 15 amino acids.

This chain links TRBV21-1 with TRBJ1-2. TRBV21-1 is deemed a pseudogene. CDR3 length equals 13 residues. CDR3 amino acids: CASSKDKGRGYTF. The CDR3 DNA reads TGTGCCAGCAGCAAAGATAAGGGGAGAGGCTACACCTTC.

The V gene is TRBV9, the J gene TRBJ2-5, with 15 bases aligning to TRBD2. In germline, CDR1 is SGDLS, CDR2 YYNGEE. This CDR3 region has 16 residues. Trimming at V came to 6 bases and at J to 5 bases, leaving 8 bases not matched to a gene. CDR3 protein: CASTLGLAGGMETQYF. CDR3 nucleotide sequence: TGTGCCAGCACTCTGGGACTAGCGGGAGGTATGGAGACCCAGTACTTC.

V and J are TRBV28 and TRBJ2-2; D not certain. The CDR3 runs 15 residues. V shed 5 bases and J shed 1 base, with 11 bases lying between them. CDR1 and CDR2 from the germline V gene are MDHEN and SYDVKM. The CDR3 protein is CASSPLPRNTGELFF. Here the CDR3 DNA reads TGTGCCAGCAGTCCCCTCCCCAGGAACACCGGGGAGCTGTTTTTT. The full variable domain, completed using reference TRBV28 and TRBJ2-2, is DVKVTQSSRYLVKRTGEKVFLECVQDMDHENMFWYRQDPGLGLRLIYFSYDVKMKEKGDIPEGYSVSREKKERFSLILESASTNQTSMYLCASSPLPRNTGELFFGEGSRLTVL.

J is TRBJ2-1 and V is TRBV30; no reliable D call. Germline V CDR1 and CDR2: GTSNPN, SVGIG (reference sequence). The CDR3 loop spans 12 amino acids. Trimming removed 2 bases at V and 6 bases at J, with 8 bases between. CDR3 nucleotides: TGTGCCTGGAGTTTTATTATCAATGAGCAGTTCTTC. This gives the protein CAWSFIINEQFF.

The V gene is TRBV9, the J gene TRBJ2-1, with D uncertain. Trimming pared 8 bases from V and 0 bases from J, leaving 12 bases between. The germline CDR1 and CDR2 sequences are SGDLS and YYNGEE. This CDR3 region has 14 residues. The CDR3 reads CARGPTSSYNEQFF. The CDR3 DNA reads TGTGCCAGAGGCCCTACGAGCTCCTACAATGAGCAGTTCTTC.

This clone occurred once. The rearrangement joins TRBV19 to TRBJ2-7; the D gene is possibly TRBD1 (6 bases). Germline V CDR1 and CDR2: LNHDA, SQIVND (reference sequence). The CDR3 is made up of 15 amino acids. The V gene lost 3 bases and the J gene lost 1 base, with 13 bases spanning the gap. CDR3: CASSIGGTSSYEQYF. CDR3 sequence (DNA): TGTGCCAGTAGTATTGGTGGGACATCTTCCTACGAGCAGTACTTC.

The CDR3 loop is CASSQDSGGPDTQYF. The CDR3 region has the DNA TGCGCCAGCAGCCAAGATTCGGGAGGTCCAGATACGCAGTATTTT. The genes are TRBV4-3 and TRBJ2-3; TRBD2 aligns across 7 bases. Germline values: CDR1 LGHNA, CDR2 YSLEER. V lost 0 bases and J lost 4; bases outside the gene matches: 4. The CDR3 is 15 residues long.

The CDR3 is CASQGGPGTDTQYF. CDR3 coding DNA: TGTGCCAGCCAGGGGGGCCCTGGCACAGATACGCAGTATTTT. This chain links TRBV2 with TRBJ2-3; possibly TRBD1 for D (7 bases). This CDR3 is 14 amino acids long. Germline V CDR1 and CDR2: SNHLY, FYNNEI. The ends were cut back, 8 bases at V and 1 base at J, with 13 bases in the middle.

In this sample, this clone turned up once. In DNA, the CDR3 is TGCGCCAGCAGCCAAGATTCGGCGGTCGGCACAGATACGCAGTATTTT. Translation: CASSQDSAVGTDTQYF. The chain has TRBV4-3 and TRBJ2-3; D gene ambiguous. Germline V gives CDR1 LGHNA, CDR2 YSLEER. The V gene lost 0 bases and the J gene lost 1 base, with 11 bases spanning the gap. This CDR3 has 16 residues.

The chain couples TRBV10-1 to TRBJ1-1; D uncertain. The CDR3 is 13 residues long. Between the trimmed V and J ends, which lost 2 bases and 0 bases, there was a span of 4 bases. The V gene's germline CDR1 is WNHNN and CDR2 SYGVQD (reference sequence). In DNA, the CDR3 is TGCGCCAGCAGTGAGCAGGTGAACACTGAAGCTTTCTTT. It codes for CASSEQVNTEAFF.

The rearrangement uses TRBV6-5 and TRBJ2-6; possible D gene TRBD1, 6 bases. The V end was cut by 4 bases, the J end by 1 base, with 8 bases between. The length of the CDR3 is 15 residues. Germline V gene sequence: CDR1 MNHEY, CDR2 SVGAGI. The CDR3 loop reads CASSFRGSGANVLTF. CDR3 nucleotides: TGTGCCAGCAGTTTCAGGGGTTCTGGGGCCAACGTCCTGACTTTC.

The CDR3 nucleotides are TGTGCCAGCAGCTTAGCGCGAAGGGGGAACACTGAAGCTTTCTTT. It translates to CASSLARRGNTEAFF. The chain employs TRBV7-9 and TRBJ1-1, with a weak D call TRBD1 (5 bases). Germline V lookup: CDR1 SEHNR, CDR2 FQNEAQ (reference sequence). The length of the CDR3 is 15 residues. V was cut by 0 bases and J by 1 base, with 9 bases left in between.

The V gene is TRBV4-1, the J gene TRBJ2-2; D unclear. This CDR3 has 14 amino acids. The V end lost 7 bases, the J end lost 2 bases, and 11 bases lay between the germline ends. CDR1 and CDR2 (germline): MGHRA, YSYEKL. CDR3 nucleotide sequence: TGCGCCAGCACCTCCGGGCCTAACACCGGGGAGCTGTTTTTT. Translating it yields CASTSGPNTGELFF.

This clone occurred once. This rearrangement joins TRBV5-4 to TRBJ1-1, with TRBD1 as a possible D gene (5 bases). Germline CDR1 SGHNT, CDR2 YYREEE (reference sequence). CDR3 length: 14 residues. V was shortened by 1 base and J by 2 bases, with 9 bases between the two germline ends. CDR3 region: CASSLRGENTEAFF. The DNA of the CDR3 is TGTGCCAGCAGCTTGAGGGGTGAAAACACTGAAGCTTTCTTT.

CDR3 amino acids: CAIRPSEDYEQYF. The CDR3, as DNA: TGTGCCATCAGACCTAGCGAGGACTACGAGCAGTACTTC. This rearrangement joins TRBV10-3 to TRBJ2-7, with D possibly being TRBD2 (6 bases). The CDR3 contains 13 residues. Looked up from germline, CDR1 is ENHRY and CDR2 is SYGVKD. V lost 6 bases to trimming and J lost 3 bases, with 12 bases between them.

This chain joins TRBV2 and TRBJ2-7, with 8 bases that match TRBD1. The CDR3 extends over 14 amino acids. With V trimmed by 4 bases and J by 3 bases, 5 bases remained unmatched. Germline loops: CDR1 SNHLY, CDR2 FYNNEI. CDR3 nucleotide sequence: TGTGCCAGCAGTGGGCCAGGGGGCATCTACGAGCAGTACTTC. Protein sequence: CASSGPGGIYEQYF.

V is TRBV5-1 and J is TRBJ2-7; a possible D gene is TRBD2 (6 bases). V gave up 0 bases and J gave up 6 bases, with 19 bases separating them. The CDR3 has 16 amino acids. The germline V gene has CDR1 SGHRS and CDR2 YFSETQ. CDR3 in DNA: TGCGCCAGCAGCTTGGCCGGGTTGGCGGGGATCTCCGAGCAGTACTTC. It yields the protein CASSLAGLAGISEQYF. Combining the CDR3 with reference TRBV5-1 and TRBJ2-7 gives the whole variable domain KAGVTQTPRYLIKTRGQQVTLSCSPISGHRSVSWYQQTPGQGLQFLFEYFSETQRNKGNFPGRFSGRQFSNSRSEMNVSTLELGDSALYLCASSLAGLAGISEQYFGPGTRLTVT.

A note on this clone: At one end, the junction sequence differs from germline, possibly due to a read error. This rearrangement joins TRBV6-6 to TRBJ1-4; 7 nucleotides line up with TRBD1. Germline lookup yields CDR1 MNHNY and CDR2 SVGAGI (reference sequence). There are 14 residues in the CDR3. The CDR3 here is CASSDSGTAGKLFF. The CDR3 nucleotides read TGTGCCAGCAGTGACTCCGGGACAGCAGGAAAACTGTTTTTT.

This chain connects TRBV25-1 to TRBJ2-2, with TRBD1 as a possible D gene (6 bases). This CDR3 contains 14 residues. CDR1 is MGHDK, CDR2 SYGVNS, per germline. V lost 6 bases and J lost 1, with 9 bases in between. CDR3 DNA sequence: TGTGCCAGCAGGGGGACAAGGAACACCGGGGAGCTGTTTTTT. The encoded protein is CASRGTRNTGELFF.

Points on this clone: At the DNA level, this CDR3 is encoded by other sequences in the same sample as well. This chain links TRBV6-6 with TRBJ2-3, with D unclear. Germline assignment: CDR1 MNHNY and CDR2 SVGAGI (reference sequence). The V and J ends lost 6 bases and 4 bases respectively, with 2 bases between them. This CDR3 has 10 residues. CDR3 sequence (DNA): TGTGCCAGCAGATCAGATACGCAGTATTTT. Its protein is CASRSDTQYF.

This clone has more than one count but fewer than ten. V usage is TRBV27 and J usage is TRBJ2-7, with 7 nucleotides matching TRBD2. From germline, CDR1 is MNHEY and CDR2 SMNVEV (reference sequence). CDR3 length: 16 residues. The junction had 8 bases not matched to a gene; V was cut back by 2 bases and J by 1 base. DNA for the CDR3: TGTGCCAGCAGTTTAGTCGCAGCGGGAACTTCCTACGAGCAGTACTTC. This encodes CASSLVAAGTSYEQYF.

The chain uses TRBV6-5 and TRBJ2-3; D perhaps matches TRBD2 (6 bases). Trimming removed 5 bases from V and 3 bases from J, with 12 bases in between. Germline V CDR1 and CDR2: MNHEY, SVGAGI. The CDR3 loop spans 14 amino acids. CDR3 sequence reads: CASSTSGLTDTQYF. In DNA form, the CDR3 reads TGTGCCAGCAGTACCTCGGGACTTACAGATACGCAGTATTTT.

The chain uses TRBV6-6 and TRBJ2-3, with unresolved D. With 4 bases removed from V and 4 bases from J, the gap between germline ends came to 15 bases. The CDR3 is 15 residues long. Germline assignment: CDR1 MNHNY and CDR2 SVGAGI (reference sequence). CDR3 coding DNA: TGTGCCAGCAGTTTTCCTGTGCCCCGCGCAGATACGCAGTATTTT. As protein: CASSFPVPRADTQYF.

This chain links TRBV5-1 with TRBJ2-1, with D possibly being TRBD2 (7 bases). Germline-derived CDR1 and CDR2 are SGHRS and YFSETQ. V lost 4 bases and J lost 8, with 25 bases in between. The CDR3 has 17 amino acids. This chain's CDR3 is CASSLAPFRGGSDEQFF. CDR3 bases: TGCGCCAGCAGCCTTGCCCCGTTTAGGGGGGGCTCGGATGAGCAGTTCTTC.

The chain is built from TRBV12-2 and TRBJ2-3; TRBD2, the D gene given by the table, was not confirmed from the DNA. TRBV12-2 represents a pseudogene. CDR3 size: 21 residues. The CDR3 sequence: CASRLLIAPGLAGTSTDTQYF. The CDR3 DNA is TGTGCAAGTCGCTTATTAATAGCACCGGGACTAGCGGGTACTAGCACAGATACGCAGTATTTT.

The V call is TRBV6-6, the J call TRBJ2-7; TRBD2 is a possible D gene (5 bases). The CDR3 covers 13 residues. V lost 2 bases and J lost 2, with 7 bases in between. Germline CDR1 and CDR2: MNHNY and SVGAGI (reference sequence). The CDR3 region is CASSYPGTYEQYF. CDR3 DNA: TGTGCCAGCAGTTACCCGGGAACCTACGAGCAGTACTTC.

V usage is TRBV6-1 and J usage is TRBJ2-1; 9 bases are a match to TRBD2. Germline V gene lookup returns CDR1 MNHNS and CDR2 SASEGT. V lost 1 base, J lost 3 bases, and 4 bases stayed unmatched. The CDR3 covers 16 residues. The CDR3 sequence is CASSEVRGRGYNEQFF. The CDR3 region has the DNA TGTGCCAGCAGTGAAGTGCGCGGGAGGGGCTACAATGAGCAGTTCTTC.

The rearrangement uses TRBV4-1 and TRBJ2-3; 14 bases align to TRBD2. The CDR3 contains 20 residues. Trimming took 0 bases from V and 5 from J; bases not matched to a gene: 13. Germline V CDR1 and CDR2: MGHRA, YSYEKL. CDR3 nucleotide sequence: TGCGCCAGCAGCCAAGACGGGACTAGCGGGAGCAATGAGGTCGGAGATACGCAGTATTTT. Amino acids: CASSQDGTSGSNEVGDTQYF.

The V and J genes are TRBV7-2 and TRBJ2-5; the D gene could be TRBD1 or TRBD2 (6 bases each). Deletions cut 8 bases from V and 7 bases from J, with 23 bases between. The CDR3 consists of 15 residues. CDR1 is SGHTA, CDR2 FQGNSA, per germline. CDR3: CASSSPRGARRTQYF. The CDR3 nucleotides read TGTGCCAGCTCCTCCCCGAGGGGGGCCCGGAGGACCCAGTACTTC.